Listed here are 28 T cell receptor beta chains from one sample, sequenced in a study of cytomegalovirus exposure and HLA in healthy donors. The study ran its PCR with 60 Vbeta and 13 Jbeta primers. Repertoires were generated with immunoSEQ multiplex PCR, while TCRdb's copy carries only in-frame clones and drops some. The sample has approximately 110,000 clones; about 74% are singletons. The sequenced material came from PBMCs. The receptors stem from a woman between 45 and 60 years old in good health and CMV-seropositive.

This clone was seen only a few times. The V and J genes are TRBV6-1 and TRBJ1-1; no firm D call. From germline, CDR1 is MNHNS and CDR2 SASEGT. The CDR3 is 12 amino acids. The V end was cut by 6 bases, the J end by 0 bases, with 5 bases between. The CDR3 DNA is TGTGCCAGCAGATTCATGAACACTGAAGCTTTCTTT. It is translated as CASRFMNTEAFF.

The rearrangement uses TRBV7-9 and TRBJ2-1, with 8 bases lining up with TRBD2. Unmatched junction bases numbered 7, after V lost 3 bases and J lost 6 bases. Per the germline V gene, CDR1 is SEHNR and CDR2 is FQNEAQ (reference sequence). The CDR3 covers 15 residues. The CDR3 loop is CASSLSGLDPNEQFF. The CDR3 bases are TGTGCCAGCAGCTTGTCGGGACTAGACCCCAATGAGCAGTTCTTC.

As regards this clone: Other DNA sequences in this specimen translate into the identical CDR3. The V call is TRBV5-4, the J call TRBJ1-2, with D possibly matching TRBD1 (5 bases). The V gene lost 2 bases and the J gene lost 2 bases, with 7 bases spanning the gap. Germline V gene lookup returns CDR1 SGHNT and CDR2 YYREEE (reference sequence). The CDR3 extends over 13 amino acids. This CDR3 reads CASSFQGNYGYTF. The CDR3 coding sequence is TGTGCCAGCAGCTTCCAGGGAAACTATGGCTACACCTTC.

The chain is built from TRBV27 and TRBJ2-3; D may be TRBD1 (6 bases). Between the trimmed V and J ends, which lost 3 bases and 3 bases, there was a span of 13 bases. This CDR3 comprises 15 residues. CDR1 and CDR2 (germline): MNHEY, SMNVEV (reference sequence). The CDR3 sequence: CASSFGQILTDTQYF. The DNA for the CDR3 is TGTGCCAGCAGTTTCGGACAGATACTTACAGATACGCAGTATTTT.

This clone has just one count. The chain employs TRBV30 and TRBJ2-1; D is perhaps TRBD1 (5 bases). Germline V gene sequence: CDR1 GTSNPN, CDR2 SVGIG (reference sequence). This CDR3 has 14 residues. V shed 5 bases and J shed 0 bases, with 11 bases lying between them. CDR3 in amino acids: CAWEIGASYNEQFF. DNA for the CDR3: TGTGCCTGGGAAATAGGGGCCTCCTACAATGAGCAGTTCTTC.

This clone was seen more than once but under ten times. One end of the junction does not line up with germline, which may come from a read error. This CDR3 is also generated by other DNA sequences in the sample. The CDR3 bases are TGTGCCAGTAGTGGTACTAGCGGGGGGGCGAATACGCAGTATTTT. Its translation: CASSGTSGGANTQYF. The V and J genes are TRBV2 and TRBJ2-3; TRBD2 aligns across 13 bases. Germline lookup yields CDR1 SNHLY and CDR2 FYNNEI. This CDR3 has 15 amino acids.

The rearrangement joins TRBV5-1 to TRBJ2-5; 9 nucleotides match TRBD1. This CDR3 is built from 16 residues. V shed 1 base and J 5 bases; nucleotides not matched to a gene: 9. Germline lookup yields CDR1 SGHRS and CDR2 YFSETQ. In nucleotides, the CDR3 is TGCGCCAGCAGCTTGCGGATACAGGGGGCCGGGGAGACCCAGTACTTC. This sequence encodes CASSLRIQGAGETQYF.

The chain is built from TRBV29-1 and TRBJ1-2; tentative D call: TRBD1 (5 bases). The CDR3 has 14 residues. The V gene lost 0 bases and the J gene lost 6 bases, with 14 bases spanning the gap. In germline, CDR1 is SQVTM, CDR2 ANQGSEA. This chain's CDR3 is CSVEDPGRVDGYTF. The CDR3 nucleotides are TGCAGCGTTGAAGATCCGGGCAGGGTTGATGGCTACACCTTC.

The chain joins TRBV7-9 to TRBJ1-6; 7 nucleotides agree with TRBD1. Germline V lookup: CDR1 SEHNR, CDR2 FQNEAQ (reference sequence). This CDR3 is built from 17 residues. The V gene end was trimmed by 1 base and the J gene end by 4 bases; junction bases not matched to a gene: 7. CDR3 region: CASSLVGGGIYNSPLHF. The CDR3 DNA reads as TGTGCCAGCAGCTTAGTCGGAGGGGGCATATATAATTCACCCCTCCACTTT.

The V gene is TRBV7-3, the J gene TRBJ1-1; a possible D gene is TRBD1 (6 bases). CDR1 and CDR2 from the germline V gene are SGHTA and FQGTGA. Trimming cost V 5 bases and J 2 bases, with 18 bases left between them. CDR3 length: 16 amino acids. CDR3 residues: CASSPTGTSPNTEAFF. CDR3 nucleotide sequence: TGTGCCAGCAGCCCGACCGGGACATCGCCCAACACTGAAGCTTTCTTT.

V is TRBV30 and J is TRBJ1-6; tentative D call: TRBD1 (5 bases). Germline V lookup: CDR1 GTSNPN, CDR2 SVGIG (reference sequence). This CDR3 region has 17 residues. Deletions cut 6 bases from V and 0 bases from J, with 18 bases between. CDR3 residues: CACPLGRGSSYNSPLHF. The CDR3 DNA follows: TGTGCCTGCCCCCTAGGACGGGGGAGCTCCTATAATTCACCCCTCCACTTT.

The chain employs TRBV7-2 and TRBJ2-5; TRBD1 matches at 8 bases. The tail of the sequence fits TRBJ2-7 better, so the J call may be wrong. Looked up from germline, CDR1 is SGHTA and CDR2 is FQGNSA. This CDR3 has 15 residues. The CDR3 sequence is CASSQGQGLGYEQYF. The CDR3 bases are TGTGCCAGCAGCCAAGGACAGGGATTAGGCTACGAGCAGTACTTC.

This clone was detected once. The chain's CDR3 is CASSPPWTGANGYTF. The CDR3 DNA is TGTGCCAGCAGTCCCCCCTGGACAGGGGCGAATGGCTACACCTTC. The V and J genes are TRBV9 and TRBJ1-2; 9 bases are a match to TRBD1. The CDR3 spans 15 residues. J gave up 6 bases and V 5 bases, and 11 bases lay outside the gene matches. Germline CDR1 and CDR2: SGDLS and YYNGEE.

The V call is TRBV28, the J call TRBJ1-2; D is undetermined. The V end lost 6 bases, the J end lost 3 bases, and 8 bases lay between the germline ends. CDR1 and CDR2 from the germline V gene are MDHEN and SYDVKM. This CDR3 is 12 amino acids long. The CDR3 region has the DNA TGTGCCAGCAGACCGGGAGACTATGGCTACACCTTC. It encodes CASRPGDYGYTF.

A note on this clone: At one of its ends the junction is not consistent with the germline gene, which may arise from a read error. The chain recombines TRBV5-1 with TRBJ1-1, with a possible D match to TRBD1 (6 bases). This CDR3 has 10 residues. The germline V gene has CDR1 SGHRS and CDR2 YFSETQ. CDR3 nucleotides: TGCGCCAGCAGTTCCACGGACAGTATCTTT. It translates to CASSSTDSIF.

This clone occurred a few times. The junction shows a germline mismatch at one end, possibly a read error. J is TRBJ1-2 and V is TRBV7-9; 9 nucleotides match TRBD1. CDR1 and CDR2 from the germline V gene are SEHNR and FQNEAQ (reference sequence). This CDR3 is built from 13 residues. The CDR3, as DNA: TGTGCCAGCAGCTTCCCCGGACAGGGGAAGCGGGCCTTC. Protein sequence: CASSFPGQGKRAF.

CDR3 sequence (DNA): TGTGCCAGCAGTATCAGCATCACCGGGGTCCAAGAGACCCAGTACTTC. Protein product: CASSISITGVQETQYF. The V and J genes are TRBV27 and TRBJ2-5; tentatively, D is TRBD2 (5 bases). Trimming pared 5 bases from V and 1 base from J, leaving 17 bases between. The CDR3 has 16 residues. Germline V lookup: CDR1 MNHEY, CDR2 SMNVEV (reference sequence).

This clone was seen once. The chain is built from TRBV6-1 and TRBJ2-3, with 7 bases matching TRBD2. Germline loops: CDR1 MNHNS, CDR2 SASEGT. V dropped 7 bases and J dropped 2; count of bases not matched to a gene: 9. CDR3 length: 15 residues. The CDR3 loop reads CASNPRSGVTDTQYF. CDR3 DNA: TGTGCCAGCAACCCTCGGAGCGGGGTCACAGATACGCAGTATTTT.

A single count supports this clone. This chain connects TRBV5-4 to TRBJ2-1; D possibly corresponds to TRBD2 (6 bases). Per the germline V gene, CDR1 is SGHNT and CDR2 is YYREEE (reference sequence). The CDR3 sequence is 15 residues long. V gave up 2 bases and J gave up 5 bases, with 14 bases separating them. The CDR3 DNA is TGTGCCAGCAGCTTTCCGGGACTTAAAAACAATGAGCAGTTCTTC. Its translation is CASSFPGLKNNEQFF.

The chain links TRBV7-2 to TRBJ2-2; TRBD1 is a possible D gene (6 bases). This CDR3 has 14 amino acids. V was cut by 4 bases and J by 7 bases, with 13 bases left in between. The V gene's germline CDR1 is SGHTA and CDR2 FQGNSA. Here the CDR3 DNA reads TGTGCCAGCAGCTCAACAGGGTCTGTCGGGGAGCTGTTTTTT. Amino acids: CASSSTGSVGELFF.

This clone has only a few counts. V and J are TRBV6-6 and TRBJ2-7; the match to TRBD1 covers 9 bases. Germline CDR1 reads MNHNY; CDR2 reads SVGAGI (reference sequence). There are 14 residues in the CDR3. Losses at the gene ends were 2 bases for V and 6 bases for J; bases not matched to a gene: 5. CDR3 in amino acids: CASSYPGQGFEQYF. CDR3 DNA: TGTGCCAGCAGTTACCCGGGACAGGGTTTCGAGCAGTACTTC.

The chain joins TRBV7-9 to TRBJ2-5; D might be TRBD2 (6 bases). The CDR3 has 14 amino acids. Germline V gene data show CDR1 as SEHNR and CDR2 as FQNEAQ (reference sequence). V was clipped by 1 base and J by 2 bases, with 8 bases between them. The CDR3 reads CASSLDGGQETQYF. The CDR3 DNA reads as TGTGCCAGCAGCTTAGATGGAGGGCAAGAGACCCAGTACTTC.

This clone was seen just once. The chain joins TRBV7-9 to TRBJ2-7, with TRBD1 matching 12 bases. Germline trimming cut 5 bases from V and 5 bases from J; bases unmatched to any gene: 16. The CDR3 spans 18 residues. Germline lookup yields CDR1 SEHNR and CDR2 FQNEAQ (reference sequence). The CDR3 sequence: CASSNELGGGQGANEQYF. The DNA for the CDR3 is TGTGCCAGCAGCAACGAGCTTGGGGGGGGACAGGGGGCAAACGAGCAGTACTTC.

This clone was found a few times. The chain combines TRBV19 with TRBJ1-2, with 9 bases aligning to TRBD1. Germline-derived CDR1 and CDR2 are LNHDA and SQIVND (reference sequence). Trimming at V came to 5 bases and at J to 7 bases, leaving 8 bases not matched to a gene. This CDR3 spans 14 amino acids. DNA of the CDR3: TGTGCCAGTAGTTACCCGACAGGGGGGTCTGGCTACACCTTC. Encoded protein: CASSYPTGGSGYTF. Full variable domain (missing parts from reference TRBV19 and TRBJ1-2): DGGITQSPKYLFRKEGQNVTLSCEQNLNHDAMYWYRQDPGQGLRLIYYSQIVNDFQKGDIAEGYSVSREKKESFPLTVTSAQKNPTAFYLCASSYPTGGSGYTFGSGTRLTVV.

The chain links TRBV28 to TRBJ1-6, with 7 bases that match TRBD1. The CDR3 covers 15 residues. V shed 6 bases, J shed 10 bases, and the junction held 12 bases outside the gene matches. The germline V gene encodes CDR1 MDHEN and CDR2 SYDVKM. CDR3 in DNA: TGTGCCAGCAGCTTAACAGGGGTTTTTGGCTCACCCCTCCACTTT. Amino acids: CASSLTGVFGSPLHF.

The table lists this clone with a few counts. The chain is built from TRBV2 and TRBJ1-3, with D perhaps matching TRBD1 (5 bases). Germline V gene data show CDR1 as SNHLY and CDR2 as FYNNEI. The length of the CDR3 is 14 residues. Deletions cut 6 bases from V and 0 bases from J, with 9 bases between. CDR3 nucleotide sequence: TGTGCCAGCAGGTTACAGGCCTCTGGAAACACCATATATTTT. It encodes CASRLQASGNTIYF.

This clone appeared a single time. The gene calls are TRBV11-3 and TRBJ2-5; D is possibly TRBD2 (6 bases). This CDR3 has 13 amino acids. V gave up 4 bases and J gave up 5 bases, with 11 bases separating them. CDR1 SGHNT and CDR2 YENEEA come from the germline V gene. The CDR3 loop reads CASSSLAAETQYF. CDR3 DNA: TGTGCCAGCAGCTCACTAGCAGCCGAGACCCAGTACTTC.

The rearrangement links TRBV6-5 to TRBJ2-5; maybe TRBD1 (6 bases). The CDR3 runs 15 residues. The germline gives CDR1 MNHEY, CDR2 SVGAGI. Trimming took 2 bases from V and 0 from J, leaving 10 bases between them. The CDR3 sequence is CASSYRWTDQETQYF. For the CDR3, the DNA is TGTGCCAGCAGTTACCGCTGGACAGACCAAGAGACCCAGTACTTC.